This TCR beta chain is from a study of cytomegalovirus exposure and HLA in healthy donors. The CDR3 consists of 15 residues. The V gene end was trimmed by 6 bases and the J gene end by 5 bases; junction bases not matched to a gene: 7. Germline V CDR1 and CDR2: MNHNS, SASEGT. Primers included in the PCR were 60 Vbeta and 13 Jbeta primers. Libraries were prepared by immunoSEQ multiplex PCR; TCRdb keeps only in-frame clonotypes and omits some of them. The data show approximately 140,000 clones, and the top ten clones hold around 2.2%. Sample: PBMCs. The TCR was taken from a woman aged 18-35 years in good health and CMV-seronegative. V gene TRBV6-1 combines with J gene TRBJ1-4; 9 bases are a match to TRBD1. The CDR3 reads CASSPGQGLNEKLFF. The CDR3 DNA reads as TGTGCCAGCAGCCCCGGACAGGGGTTAAATGAAAAACTGTTTTTT.